The 24 T cell receptor beta chains below come from one sample, sequenced in a study of a mutant IDH1 vaccine in newly diagnosed glioma. Time point: week 23, last vaccination. Each dose delivered 300 ug of mutant IDH1 20-mer peptide subcutaneously with imiquimod. Method: immunoSEQ multiplex PCR; TCRdb's copy keeps in-frame clones and lacks some. The repertoire holds 65,000 or so clones, about 88% seen once, with less than 5% in the top ten. Their cognate antigens are unknown. The source was PBMCs, collected from a glioma patient whose treatment included an IDH1 peptide vaccine. These TCRs come from a man aged 25 to 40 with glioma.

In this sample, this clone turned up a few times. The same CDR3 is also encoded by other DNA sequences in this sample. J is TRBJ1-6 and V is TRBV14; D is possibly TRBD1 (6 bases). V dropped 1 base and J dropped 10 bases, with 20 bases sitting between them. The CDR3 sequence is 17 residues long. CDR1 and CDR2 from the germline V gene are SGHDN and FVKESK. The CDR3 is CASSQGPSGGGRSPLHF. CDR3 DNA sequence: TGTGCCAGCAGCCAAGGACCGTCGGGAGGGGGAAGGTCACCCCTCCACTTT.

This clone was seen a handful of times. This chain links TRBV19 with TRBJ1-1; D not certain. The CDR3 runs to 15 residues. CDR1 and CDR2 (germline): LNHDA, SQIVND (reference sequence). Deletions cut 6 bases from V and 2 bases from J, with 16 bases between. Written as DNA, the CDR3 is TGTGCCAGTAGGGACTTACGATCGCCTAACACTGAAGCTTTCTTT. This sequence encodes CASRDLRSPNTEAFF.

V is TRBV20-1 and J is TRBJ2-1, with D possibly TRBD2 on 6 matching bases. Germline CDR1 and CDR2: DFQATT and SNEGSKA (reference sequence). V lost 7 bases and J 8 bases, leaving 12 bases between the germline ends. This CDR3 contains 11 residues. The CDR3: CSVGGAYEQFF. The CDR3 region has the DNA TGCAGTGTAGGCGGGGCCTATGAGCAGTTCTTC.

This clone was found once. The rearrangement joins TRBV7-9 to TRBJ1-4; unclear D gene. CDR1 is SEHNR and CDR2 is FQNEAQ in the germline V gene (reference sequence). The CDR3 sequence is 14 residues long. V was trimmed by 0 bases and J by 7 bases, leaving 9 bases between them. In DNA form, the CDR3 reads TGTGCCAGCAGCTTAGCCGGGAATGCTGAAAAACTGTTTTTT. It encodes CASSLAGNAEKLFF.

V gene TRBV2 combines with J gene TRBJ1-5; D may be TRBD1 (5 bases). This CDR3 comprises 17 residues. Germline values: CDR1 SNHLY, CDR2 FYNNEI. Trimming left V 2 bases short and J 0 bases short, with 14 bases between. Written as DNA, the CDR3 is TGTGCCAGCAGTGAATTCGCGACAGTTTATAGCAATCAGCCCCAGCATTTT. Translation gives CASSEFATVYSNQPQHF.

In its sample, this clone was seen once. This chain joins TRBV6-5 and TRBJ2-7; 7 bases map to TRBD1. After removal of 6 bases from V and 6 bases from J, the junction contained 17 bases not matched to a gene. This CDR3 spans 16 amino acids. Per the germline V gene, CDR1 is MNHEY and CDR2 is SVGAGI. The CDR3 protein is CASRYHTGVGAIEQYF. The CDR3 nucleotides are TGTGCCAGCAGATACCACACAGGGGTTGGGGCTATCGAGCAGTACTTC.

The chain carries TRBV5-8 and TRBJ1-2; D not resolved. Looked up from germline, CDR1 is SGHTS and CDR2 is YDEGEE. This CDR3 contains 13 residues. Trimming left V 1 base short and J 8 bases short, with 12 bases between. CDR3 nucleotides: TGTGCCAGCAGCTTGAGACTGTTTAGAGGCTACACCTTC. Translation gives CASSLRLFRGYTF.

A note on this clone: This same CDR3 is encoded by further DNA sequences in the sample. The rearrangement uses TRBV4-1 and TRBJ1-2, with 7 positions matching TRBD1. The CDR3 loop spans 15 amino acids. The V segment lost 4 bases and the J segment 5 bases; nucleotides outside the gene matches: 10. Germline CDR1 and CDR2: MGHRA and YSYEKL. The CDR3 nucleotides read TGCGCCAGCAGCCCCAACAGGGGCCCTAGATATGGCTACACCTTC. This translates into CASSPNRGPRYGYTF.

The genes are TRBV7-9 and TRBJ2-4; 8 bases agree with TRBD2. The CDR3 contains 14 residues. V lost 3 bases, J lost 11 bases, and 9 bases stayed unmatched. Looked up from germline, CDR1 is SEHNR and CDR2 is FQNEAQ (reference sequence). Here the CDR3 reads CASSLALAEFVQYF. The DNA for the CDR3 is TGTGCCAGCAGCTTGGCACTAGCGGAGTTCGTTCAGTACTTC.

The chain couples TRBV19 to TRBJ2-1; the D gene is possibly TRBD1 (6 bases). This CDR3 is 15 amino acids long. The V and J ends lost 7 bases and 5 bases respectively, with 18 bases between them. In germline, CDR1 is LNHDA, CDR2 SQIVND (reference sequence). The CDR3 bases are TGTGCCAGTAAACTTACGTGGCAGGGGCACAATGAGCAGTTCTTC. Translating gives CASKLTWQGHNEQFF.

This chain uses TRBV7-8 with TRBJ1-5, with 7 bases identical to TRBD1. The germline V gene has CDR1 SGHVS and CDR2 FQNEAQ. The CDR3 totals 20 residues. V lost 2 bases, J lost 6 bases, and 22 bases stayed unmatched. In DNA form, the CDR3 reads TGTGCCAGCAGCTTAAACTCCCGTCCCGGCGCAGGGGGGACGGGTCAGCCCCAGCATTTT. The encoded protein is CASSLNSRPGAGGTGQPQHF.

The rearrangement links TRBV14 to TRBJ1-2; D is perhaps TRBD1 (5 bases). Germline V lookup: CDR1 SGHDN, CDR2 FVKESK. The CDR3 length is 14 residues. V lost 4 bases and J 8 bases, leaving 17 bases between the germline ends. The CDR3 is CASSPNVGQRGYTF. The CDR3 coding sequence is TGTGCCAGCAGCCCCAACGTTGGACAACGCGGCTACACCTTC.

A single count supports this clone. The chain couples TRBV28 to TRBJ1-1; D is uncertain. Trimming removed 2 bases at V and 0 bases at J, with 7 bases between. Looked up from germline, CDR1 is MDHEN and CDR2 is SYDVKM. CDR3 length: 14 amino acids. The CDR3: CASSLHSLNTEAFF. CDR3 coding DNA: TGTGCCAGCAGTTTACACAGTCTGAACACTGAAGCTTTCTTT.

This chain uses TRBV10-3 with TRBJ2-7; D is uncertain. From germline, CDR1 is ENHRY and CDR2 SYGVKD. V lost 5 bases to trimming and J lost 3 bases, with 5 bases between them. CDR3 size: 11 residues. The CDR3 nucleotides read TGTGCCATCAGTAACTTCTACGAGCAGTACTTC. Translating it yields CAISNFYEQYF.

Regarding this clone: The CDR3 does not close with the conserved phenylalanine or tryptophan, likely indicating a read error. This sequence joins TRBV10-1 and TRBJ2-2, with D possibly matching TRBD2 (5 bases). CDR1 and CDR2 (germline): WNHNN, SYGVQD (reference sequence). The CDR3 sequence is 15 residues long. Trimming cost V 0 bases and J 5 bases, with 10 bases left between them. CDR3 nucleotides: TGCGCCAGCAGTGAGTCGGGAGCCGGGACCGGGGAGCTGTTTTCT. It is translated as CASSESGAGTGELFS.

V usage is TRBV6-5 and J usage is TRBJ1-2; D gene ambiguous. Trimming removed 6 bases at V and 6 bases at J, with 8 bases between. The CDR3 sequence is 11 residues long. The germline V gene has CDR1 MNHEY and CDR2 SVGAGI. For the CDR3, the DNA is TGTGCCAGCAGGGAATTTAATGGCTACACCTTC. Translated, it gives CASREFNGYTF.

This chain joins TRBV9 and TRBJ1-3; D ambiguous. Germline CDR1 and CDR2: SGDLS and YYNGEE. The CDR3 has 16 amino acids. The V end lost 0 bases, the J end lost 4 bases, and 14 bases lay between the germline ends. CDR3 DNA sequence: TGTGCCAGCAGCGTAGGCACGCCCAATGCGGGAAACACCATATATTTT. Its translation is CASSVGTPNAGNTIYF. The variable domain in full, with the rest retrieved from reference TRBV9 and TRBJ1-3, is DSGVTQTPKHLITATGQRVTLRCSPRSGDLSVYWYQQSLDQGLQFLIQYYNGEERAKGNILERFSAQQFPDLHSELNLSSLELGDSALYFCASSVGTPNAGNTIYFGEGSWLTVV.

The chain recombines TRBV7-2 with TRBJ2-1; 9 bases agree with TRBD2. This CDR3 contains 16 residues. J lost 7 bases, V lost 2 bases, and 9 bases had no gene match. Germline-derived CDR1 and CDR2 are SGHTA and FQGNSA. This CDR3 reads CASSLSGLAPLNEQFF. CDR3 nucleotides: TGTGCCAGCAGCTTATCGGGACTAGCCCCATTGAATGAGCAGTTCTTC.

This chain links TRBV25-1 with TRBJ1-1, with 9 nucleotides matching TRBD1. The V and J ends lost 5 bases and 2 bases, in that order; junction bases with no gene match: 3. Germline CDR1 reads MGHDK; CDR2 reads SYGVNS. The CDR3 consists of 14 residues. The CDR3 reads CASSQTGGNTEAFF. The CDR3 nucleotides are TGTGCCAGCAGTCAGACAGGGGGAAACACTGAAGCTTTCTTT.

The V and J genes are TRBV11-2 and TRBJ2-5; TRBD2 is a possible D gene (5 bases). Germline CDR1 is SGHAT and CDR2 is FQNNGV. The CDR3 has 15 amino acids. Deletions cut 1 base from V and 4 bases from J, with 13 bases between. CDR3 coding DNA: TGTGCCAGCAGCTTAGGCACCGGGGTGGGAGAGACCCAGTACTTC. Amino acid sequence: CASSLGTGVGETQYF.

This clone is medium-sized (0.01 to 0.1%) by share. The genes are TRBV7-8 and TRBJ1-1, with D tentatively TRBD1 (5 bases). This CDR3 spans 15 amino acids. Trimming pared 1 base from V and 1 base from J, leaving 10 bases between. The germline V gene has CDR1 SGHVS and CDR2 FQNEAQ. CDR3 loop: CASSLEVGENTEAFF. CDR3 DNA: TGTGCCAGCAGCTTAGAGGTGGGGGAGAACACTGAAGCTTTCTTT.

This chain's CDR3 is CASTGGSWGNTEAFF. In nucleotides, the CDR3 is TGCGCCAGCACTGGAGGGTCTTGGGGGAACACTGAAGCTTTCTTT. The V call is TRBV5-1, the J call TRBJ1-1; no clear D. Germline V gene lookup returns CDR1 SGHRS and CDR2 YFSETQ. Trimming cost V 6 bases and J 1 base, with 16 bases left between them. The CDR3 consists of 15 residues.

This clone was detected only a few times. This CDR3 is CASSKGQGQIEAFF. CDR3 sequence (DNA): TGTGCCAGCAGTAAAGGACAGGGGCAAATTGAAGCTTTCTTT. The chain uses TRBV27 and TRBJ1-1, with 9 bases matching TRBD1. V lost 5 bases and J lost 7; bases outside the gene matches: 8. CDR1 is MNHEY and CDR2 is SMNVEV in the germline V gene (reference sequence). The CDR3 runs to 14 residues.

In its sample, this clone was seen a few times. The chain combines TRBV29-1 with TRBJ2-7, with D possibly TRBD2 on 5 matching bases. This CDR3 is built from 12 residues. Germline CDR1 SQVTM, CDR2 ANQGSEA. The V gene lost 2 bases and the J gene lost 7 bases, with 12 bases spanning the gap. CDR3 sequence: CSVEHSSGEQYF. The CDR3, as DNA: TGCAGCGTTGAACACTCATCGGGGGAGCAGTACTTC.